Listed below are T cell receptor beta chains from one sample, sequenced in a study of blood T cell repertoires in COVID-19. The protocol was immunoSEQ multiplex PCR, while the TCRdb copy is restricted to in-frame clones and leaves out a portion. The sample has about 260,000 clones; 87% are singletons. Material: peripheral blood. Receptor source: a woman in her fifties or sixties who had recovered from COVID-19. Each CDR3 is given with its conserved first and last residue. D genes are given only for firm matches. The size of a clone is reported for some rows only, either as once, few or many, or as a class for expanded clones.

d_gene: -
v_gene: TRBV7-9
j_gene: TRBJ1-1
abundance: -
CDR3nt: TGTGCCAGCAGCTTAGTGCCAGGTCTTTACACTGAAGCTTTCTTT
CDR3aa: CASSLVPGLYTEAFF

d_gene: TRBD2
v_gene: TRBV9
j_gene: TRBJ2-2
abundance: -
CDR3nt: TGTGCCAGCAGCGCGAGCGGGATCTCCGGGGAGCTGTTTTTT
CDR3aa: CASSASGISGELFF

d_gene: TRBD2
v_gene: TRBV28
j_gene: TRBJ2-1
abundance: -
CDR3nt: TGTGCCAGCAGTTCACCGCAAGCGGGAGACTCCTACAATGAGCAGTTCTTC
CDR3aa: CASSSPQAGDSYNEQFF

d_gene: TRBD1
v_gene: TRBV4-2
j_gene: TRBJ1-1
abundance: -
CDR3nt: TGTGCCAGCAGCCAAGGACAGACAGGGGTTTACACTGAAGCTTTCTTT
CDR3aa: CASSQGQTGVYTEAFF

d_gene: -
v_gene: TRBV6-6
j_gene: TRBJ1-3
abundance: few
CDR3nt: TGTGCCAGCAGATCGCAGATGTTGGACACCATATATTTT
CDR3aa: CASRSQMLDTIYF

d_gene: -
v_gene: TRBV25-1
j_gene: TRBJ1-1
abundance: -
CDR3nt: TGTGCCAGCAGTGGTTGGTCGGGGGTCAACACTGAAGCTTTCTTT
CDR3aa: CASSGWSGVNTEAFF

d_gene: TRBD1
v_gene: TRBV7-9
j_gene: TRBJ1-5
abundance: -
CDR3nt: TGTGCCAGCAGCTCAGGGGGCCCGTATAGCAATCAGCCCCAGCATTTT
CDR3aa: CASSSGGPYSNQPQHF

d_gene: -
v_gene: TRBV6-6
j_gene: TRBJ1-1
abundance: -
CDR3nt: TGTGCCAGCAGTCCCTATGACAGTCGTAGGAACACTGAAGCTTTCTTT
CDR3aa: CASSPYDSRRNTEAFF

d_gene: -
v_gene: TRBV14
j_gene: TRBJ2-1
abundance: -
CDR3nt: TGTGCCAGCAGCCAACCGGACTGGGGATACAATGAGCAGTTCTTC
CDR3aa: CASSQPDWGYNEQFF

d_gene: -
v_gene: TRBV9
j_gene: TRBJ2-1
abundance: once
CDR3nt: TGTGCCAGCAGCGTAGCTGGGACTCACCTCTACAATGAGCAGTTCTTC
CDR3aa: CASSVAGTHLYNEQFF

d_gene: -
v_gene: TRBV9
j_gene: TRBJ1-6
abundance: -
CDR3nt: TGTGCCAGCAGCGTAGCTCGTGACAGTCCCAGTTCACCCCTCCACTTT
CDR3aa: CASSVARDSPSSPLHF

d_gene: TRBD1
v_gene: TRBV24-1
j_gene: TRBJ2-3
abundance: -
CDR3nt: TGTGCCACCAGTGATACGACAGGGCTCACAGATACGCAGTATTTT
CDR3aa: CATSDTTGLTDTQYF

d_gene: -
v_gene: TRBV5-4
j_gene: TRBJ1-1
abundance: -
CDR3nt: TGTGCCAGCAGCTTTAGTGCCCTAACGGGGGGACGGCACACTGAAGCTTTCTTT
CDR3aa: CASSFSALTGGRHTEAFF

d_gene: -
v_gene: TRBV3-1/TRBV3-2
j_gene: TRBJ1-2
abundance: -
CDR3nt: TGTGCCAGCAGCCAAGGAGTATTGGGCAGTTCCTATGGCTACACCTTC
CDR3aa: CASSQGVLGSSYGYTF

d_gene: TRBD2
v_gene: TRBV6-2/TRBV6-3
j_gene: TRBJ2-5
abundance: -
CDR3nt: TGTGCCAGCAGTCCATTACAACTTAGCGGGAGCGGGCAAGAGACCCAGTACTTC
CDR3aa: CASSPLQLSGSGQETQYF

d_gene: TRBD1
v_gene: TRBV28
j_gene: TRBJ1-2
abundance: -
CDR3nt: TGTGCCAGCAGCTTCACAGGGGGCGGGATCGGCTACACCTTC
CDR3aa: CASSFTGGGIGYTF

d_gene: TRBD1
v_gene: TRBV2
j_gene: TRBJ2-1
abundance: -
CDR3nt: TGTGCCAGCGGGGACAGAAACTACAATGAGCAGTTCTTC
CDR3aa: CASGDRNYNEQFF

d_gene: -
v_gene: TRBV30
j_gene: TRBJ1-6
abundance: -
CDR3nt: TGTGCCTGGAGCCTACCAGGGATCACCTATAATTCACCCCTCCACTTT
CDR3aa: CAWSLPGITYNSPLHF

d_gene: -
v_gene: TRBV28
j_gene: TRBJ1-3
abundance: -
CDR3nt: TGTGCCAGCAGTCGCACAGTGTCGAGCTCTGGAAACACCATATATTTT
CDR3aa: CASSRTVSSSGNTIYF

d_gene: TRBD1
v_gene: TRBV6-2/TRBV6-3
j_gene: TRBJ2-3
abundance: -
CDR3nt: TGTGCCAGCAGCCCCTACGGGGGACAGGGGCCAGATACGCAGTATTTT
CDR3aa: CASSPYGGQGPDTQYF

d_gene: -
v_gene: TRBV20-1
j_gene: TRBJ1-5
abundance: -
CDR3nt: TGCAGTGCTAGTAGCGGGACACTAGATCAGCCCCAGCATTTT
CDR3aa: CSASSGTLDQPQHF

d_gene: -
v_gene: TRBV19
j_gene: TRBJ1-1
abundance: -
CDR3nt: TGTGCCAGTAGTATAGATGATGGGCGGAACACTGAAGCTTTCTTT
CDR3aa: CASSIDDGRNTEAFF

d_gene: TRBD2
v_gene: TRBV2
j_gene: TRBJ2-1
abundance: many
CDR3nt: TGTGCCAGCAGTACCGGGACTAGCGGGGGATTTTACAATGAGCAGTTCTTC
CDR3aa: CASSTGTSGGFYNEQFF

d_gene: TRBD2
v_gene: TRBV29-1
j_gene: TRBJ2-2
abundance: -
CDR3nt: TGCAGCGTTGATCCTAGCGGATCCGGGGAGCTGTTTTTT
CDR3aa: CSVDPSGSGELFF

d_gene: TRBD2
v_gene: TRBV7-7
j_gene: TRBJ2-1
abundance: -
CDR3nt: TGTGCTAGCAGCCAGGGACTAGCGGGGCTCAATGAGCAGTTCTTC
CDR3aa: CASSQGLAGLNEQFF

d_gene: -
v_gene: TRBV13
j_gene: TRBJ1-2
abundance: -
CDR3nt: TGTGCCAGCAGCCCAACGGGACAACGGCGCGGCTACACCTTC
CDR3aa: CASSPTGQRRGYTF

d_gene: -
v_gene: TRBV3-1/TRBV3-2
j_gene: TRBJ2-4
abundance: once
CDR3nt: TGTGCCAGCAGCCCCCAAGGCGGGAACATTCAGTACTTC
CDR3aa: CASSPQGGNIQYF

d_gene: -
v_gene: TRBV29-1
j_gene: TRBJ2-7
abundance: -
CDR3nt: TGCAGCGTGGGGCCGTCCTACGAGCAGTACTTC
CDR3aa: CSVGPSYEQYF

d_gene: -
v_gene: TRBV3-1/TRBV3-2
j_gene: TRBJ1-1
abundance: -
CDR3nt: TGTGCCAGCAGCCAATTTTTAGGGGGGGCGCGAAAGAACACTGAAGCTTTCTTT
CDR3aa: CASSQFLGGARKNTEAFF

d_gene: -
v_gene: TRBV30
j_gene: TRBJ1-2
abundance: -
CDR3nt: TGTGCCTGGAGTGTACAGCCACCTAACTATGGCTACACCTTC
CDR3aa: CAWSVQPPNYGYTF

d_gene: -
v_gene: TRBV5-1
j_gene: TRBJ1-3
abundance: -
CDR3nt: TGCGCCAGCAGCGTCCAGGGCCCTGGAAAAAACACCATATATTTT
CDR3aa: CASSVQGPGKNTIYF

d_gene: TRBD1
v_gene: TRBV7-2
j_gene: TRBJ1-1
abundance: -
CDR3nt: TGTGCCAGCAGCTTAATGACAGGGGTAACTGAAGCTTTCTTT
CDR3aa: CASSLMTGVTEAFF

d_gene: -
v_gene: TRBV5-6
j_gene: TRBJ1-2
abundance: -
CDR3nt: TGTGCCAGCAGCTGGGCTCGAACACCGAACTATGGCTACACCTTC
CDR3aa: CASSWARTPNYGYTF

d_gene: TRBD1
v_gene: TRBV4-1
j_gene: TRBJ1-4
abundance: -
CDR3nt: TGCGCCAGCAGCCCCATATGGACAGGGACTACTGAAAAACTGTTTTTT
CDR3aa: CASSPIWTGTTEKLFF

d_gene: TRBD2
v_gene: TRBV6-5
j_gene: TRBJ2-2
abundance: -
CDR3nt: TGTGCCAGCAAAGGGAGGGAGGGAACCGGGGAGCTGTTTTTT
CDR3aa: CASKGREGTGELFF

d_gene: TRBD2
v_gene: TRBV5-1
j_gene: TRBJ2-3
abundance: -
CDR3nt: TGCGCCAGCAGCCTCTTAGCGGGAGCAAAAGATACGCAGTATTTT
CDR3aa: CASSLLAGAKDTQYF

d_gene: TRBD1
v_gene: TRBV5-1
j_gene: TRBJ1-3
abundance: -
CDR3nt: TGCGCCAGCAGCCCAACAGGGGCTGGAAACACCATATATTTT
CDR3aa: CASSPTGAGNTIYF

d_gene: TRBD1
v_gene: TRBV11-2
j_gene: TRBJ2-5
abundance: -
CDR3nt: TGTGCCAGCAGCCCGTCTGCAGGGGGCATAGAGACCCAGTACTTC
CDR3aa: CASSPSAGGIETQYF

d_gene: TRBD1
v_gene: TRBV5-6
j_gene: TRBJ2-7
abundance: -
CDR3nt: TGTGCCAGCAGCCAGACAGGGCAGGGATACGAGCAGTACTTC
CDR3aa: CASSQTGQGYEQYF

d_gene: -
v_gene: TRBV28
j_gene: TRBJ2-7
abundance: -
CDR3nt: TGTGCCAGCAGGACTCCGGGACTGTTCTCCTACGAGCAGTACTTC
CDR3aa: CASRTPGLFSYEQYF

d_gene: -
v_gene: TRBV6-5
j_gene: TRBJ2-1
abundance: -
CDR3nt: TGTGCCAGCAGTTACCTAGGTCAATACAATGAGCAGTTCTTC
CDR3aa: CASSYLGQYNEQFF

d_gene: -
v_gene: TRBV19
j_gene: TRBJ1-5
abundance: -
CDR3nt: TGTGCCAGTAGTATGGACACCTCCAGCAATCAGCCCCAGCATTTT
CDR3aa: CASSMDTSSNQPQHF

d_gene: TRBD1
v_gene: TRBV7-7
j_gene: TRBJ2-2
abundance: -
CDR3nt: TGTGCTAGCAGCATGGGACAGGGGGTCGGCACCGGGGAGCTGTTTTTT
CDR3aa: CASSMGQGVGTGELFF

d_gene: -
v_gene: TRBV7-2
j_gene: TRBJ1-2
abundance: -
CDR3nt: TGTGCCAGCAGCTCCACTTCTCCAGGGTTGCATGGCTACACCTTC
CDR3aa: CASSSTSPGLHGYTF